Below, 25 T cell receptor beta chains from the same sample are listed, as sequenced in a study of blood T cell repertoires in COVID-19. Sequenced by immunoSEQ multiplex PCR; TCRdb stores in-frame clones only, minus some. The sample contains 110,000 to 150,000 clones, 60% to 80% of which appear only once. Sequencing was done on a sample of peripheral blood. These receptors originate from a man aged 50 to 60 with active or convalescent COVID-19.

V usage is TRBV5-1 and J usage is TRBJ2-1; maybe TRBD1 (6 bases). Per germline, CDR1 SGHRS and CDR2 YFSETQ. The V end lost 4 bases, the J end lost 7 bases, and 21 bases lay between the germline ends. CDR3 length: 16 residues. The CDR3 loop reads CASSMGGRSQGNEQFF. CDR3 sequence (DNA): TGCGCCAGCAGCATGGGTGGTAGAAGCCAGGGGAATGAGCAGTTCTTC. The full variable domain, its missing parts supplied by reference TRBV5-1 and TRBJ2-1, is KAGVTQTPRYLIKTRGQQVTLSCSPISGHRSVSWYQQTPGQGLQFLFEYFSETQRNKGNFPGRFSGRQFSNSRSEMNVSTLELGDSALYLCASSMGGRSQGNEQFFGPGTRLTVL.

The chain couples TRBV5-4 to TRBJ2-5; D is uncertain. V dropped 4 bases and J dropped 1 base, with 14 bases sitting between them. The CDR3 contains 15 residues. Germline V gene sequence: CDR1 SGHNT, CDR2 YYREEE (reference sequence). The CDR3 sequence: CASSRVEEIQETQYF. The CDR3 nucleotides read TGTGCCAGCAGCCGGGTTGAGGAGATCCAAGAGACCCAGTACTTC.

This clone was seen only a few times. V gene TRBV27 combines with J gene TRBJ2-1; TRBD1 matches at 10 bases. The ends lost 3 bases at V and 7 bases at J; junction bases unmatched: 6. From germline, CDR1 is MNHEY and CDR2 SMNVEV (reference sequence). CDR3 length: 15 amino acids. This CDR3 is CASSFGDRGTNEQFF. The CDR3 bases are TGTGCCAGCAGTTTCGGGGACAGGGGCACGAATGAGCAGTTCTTC.

The CDR3 DNA reads TGTGCCACCAGCAGCAAGGGGACAGCCGTTTATAGCAATCAGCCCCAGCATTTT. Translating it yields CATSSKGTAVYSNQPQHF. V is TRBV15 and J is TRBJ1-5; 7 bases line up with TRBD1. Germline lookup yields CDR1 LNHNV and CDR2 YYDKDF (reference sequence). V shed 3 bases and J 0 bases; nucleotides not matched to a gene: 11. The CDR3 loop spans 18 amino acids.

The V and J genes are TRBV2 and TRBJ2-3, with TRBD2 matching 14 bases. Germline V gene lookup returns CDR1 SNHLY and CDR2 FYNNEI. This CDR3 has 21 amino acids. Trimming at V came to 6 bases and at J to 0 bases, leaving 17 bases not matched to a gene. CDR3 bases: TGTGCCAGCAGGTCCGGGACTAGCGGGAGAGGGGGGATAACTAGCACAGATACGCAGTATTTT. It encodes CASRSGTSGRGGITSTDTQYF. Supplemented by reference TRBV2 and TRBJ2-3, the full variable domain reads EPEVTQTPSHQVTQMGQEVILRCVPISNHLYFYWYRQILGQKVEFLVSFYNNEISEKSEIFDDQFSVERPDGSNFTLKIRSTKLEDSAMYFCASRSGTSGRGGITSTDTQYFGPGTRLTVL.

The chain combines TRBV19 with TRBJ2-1, with 11 bases identical to TRBD1. The CDR3 runs to 15 residues. CDR1 LNHDA and CDR2 SQIVND come from the germline V gene (reference sequence). V gave up 6 bases and J gave up 7 bases; unmatched junction bases: 8. The CDR3 reads CASRRDRGRQNEQFF. The CDR3 DNA reads as TGTGCCAGTAGGCGGGACAGGGGGAGGCAAAATGAGCAGTTCTTC. The whole variable domain, remainder taken from reference TRBV19 and TRBJ2-1, is DGGITQSPKYLFRKEGQNVTLSCEQNLNHDAMYWYRQDPGQGLRLIYYSQIVNDFQKGDIAEGYSVSREKKESFPLTVTSAQKNPTAFYLCASRRDRGRQNEQFFGPGTRLTVL.

The genes are TRBV7-9 and TRBJ2-1; D not certain. The CDR3 spans 16 residues. V lost 0 bases to trimming and J lost 0 bases, with 9 bases between them. Germline CDR1 is SEHNR and CDR2 is FQNEAQ (reference sequence). CDR3 DNA sequence: TGTGCCAGCAGCTTAGCGCTCGATAGCTCCTACAATGAGCAGTTCTTC. The encoded protein is CASSLALDSSYNEQFF.

The V gene is TRBV7-6, the J gene TRBJ2-1; 7 bases align to TRBD2. V was pared by 3 bases and J by 3 bases, with 5 bases of the junction left unmatched. CDR1 is SGHVS, CDR2 FNYEAQ, per germline. The CDR3 length is 15 residues. CDR3 amino acids: CASSFVRESYNEQFF. Here the CDR3 DNA reads TGTGCCAGCAGCTTTGTGCGGGAGAGCTACAATGAGCAGTTCTTC.

The genes are TRBV7-2 and TRBJ2-7; TRBD2 aligns across 13 bases. The CDR3 totals 14 residues. Trimming at V came to 5 bases and at J to 8 bases, leaving 6 bases not matched to a gene. Germline loops: CDR1 SGHTA, CDR2 FQGNSA. The CDR3 nucleotides read TGTGCCAGCAGCCCCAGGACTAGCGGGAGCCAGCAGTACTTC. Translated, it gives CASSPRTSGSQQYF. Variable domain in full (rest from reference TRBV7-2 and TRBJ2-7): GAGVSQSPSNKVTEKGKDVELRCDPISGHTALYWYRQSLGQGLEFLIYFQGNSAPDKSGLPSDRFSAERTGGSVSTLTIQRTQQEDSAVYLCASSPRTSGSQQYFGPGTRLTVT.

V gene TRBV14 combines with J gene TRBJ2-3; D unresolved. CDR3 length: 13 residues. Germline V lookup: CDR1 SGHDN, CDR2 FVKESK. V was pared by 3 bases and J by 6 bases, with 10 bases between. The CDR3, as DNA: TGTGCCAGCAGCCATCTCGCCGAGGATACGCAGTATTTT. Protein: CASSHLAEDTQYF.

CDR3 in amino acids: CAAGRQGVAGELFF. CDR3 DNA sequence: TGTGCCGCAGGCCGACAGGGGGTAGCCGGGGAGCTGTTTTTT. The gene calls are TRBV10-3 and TRBJ2-2; TRBD1 aligns across 9 bases. Germline CDR1 and CDR2: ENHRY and SYGVKD. After removal of 11 bases from V and 6 bases from J, the junction contained 10 bases not matched to a gene. CDR3 length: 14 amino acids.

This clone was seen a single time. The chain employs TRBV11-2 and TRBJ2-7; TRBD1 agrees at 10 bases. The CDR3 consists of 12 residues. Trimming cost V 4 bases and J 9 bases; bases outside gene matches: 3. Germline V gene lookup returns CDR1 SGHAT and CDR2 FQNNGV. The CDR3 region has the DNA TGTGCCAGCAGCTCGGGACAGGGGAGGCAGTACTTC. This encodes CASSSGQGRQYF.

The V call is TRBV11-2, the J call TRBJ2-2, with 10 bases identical to TRBD2. There are 18 residues in the CDR3. Per the germline V gene, CDR1 is SGHAT and CDR2 is FQNNGV. The V segment lost 0 bases and the J segment 5 bases; nucleotides outside the gene matches: 9. The CDR3 sequence: CASSLESLAGDRTGELFF. CDR3 in DNA: TGTGCCAGCAGCTTAGAATCCCTAGCGGGAGATCGGACCGGGGAGCTGTTTTTT.

V gene TRBV5-8 combines with J gene TRBJ1-1; D is uncertain. The length of the CDR3 is 13 residues. V lost 0 bases, J lost 10 bases, and 13 bases lay in between. Per the germline V gene, CDR1 is SGHTS and CDR2 is YDEGEE. The CDR3 region is CASSLDVRNSAFF. CDR3 in DNA: TGTGCCAGCAGCTTGGACGTTCGTAACTCAGCTTTCTTT.

The chain joins TRBV6-5 to TRBJ2-5, with 8 bases identical to TRBD2. Trimming removed 8 bases from V and 3 bases from J; junction bases left unmatched: 11. From germline, CDR1 is MNHEY and CDR2 SVGAGI. The CDR3 is made up of 15 amino acids. The CDR3 loop reads CASPVAGFEKETQYF. Written as DNA, the CDR3 is TGTGCCAGCCCTGTAGCGGGATTTGAGAAAGAGACCCAGTACTTC.

The chain is built from TRBV19 and TRBJ1-3; unclear D gene. This CDR3 has 16 residues. Per germline, CDR1 LNHDA and CDR2 SQIVND (reference sequence). V was shortened by 5 bases and J by 3 bases, with 17 bases between the two germline ends. The CDR3 loop reads CASSLKPSTSGNTIYF. The CDR3 region has the DNA TGTGCCAGTAGTTTGAAACCTTCGACAAGTGGAAACACCATATATTTT.

This chain connects TRBV18 to TRBJ2-6, with D possibly being TRBD1 (5 bases). Trimming shortened V by 3 bases and J by 4 bases, and 10 bases separated the two germline ends. CDR1 and CDR2 (germline): KGHSH, LQKENI. This CDR3 region has 15 residues. The CDR3 DNA is TGTGCCAGCTCACCGACAGTACCAGGGGCCAACGTCCTGACTTTC. It codes for CASSPTVPGANVLTF.

The rearrangement joins TRBV27 to TRBJ2-1; D is undetermined. Germline loops: CDR1 MNHEY, CDR2 SMNVEV (reference sequence). This CDR3 comprises 14 residues. Trimming pared 0 bases from V and 6 bases from J, leaving 9 bases between. This CDR3 reads CASSLSGWANEQFF. The CDR3 DNA sequence: TGTGCCAGCAGTTTATCAGGATGGGCCAATGAGCAGTTCTTC.

The CDR3 reads CASLTGEGTEAFF. CDR3 sequence (DNA): TGTGCCAGCTTAACAGGGGAAGGCACTGAAGCTTTCTTT. The chain carries TRBV18 and TRBJ1-1, with TRBD1 matching 7 bases. This CDR3 region has 13 residues. Germline CDR1 is KGHSH and CDR2 is LQKENI. The ends lost 7 bases at V and 4 bases at J; junction bases unmatched: 6.

The rearrangement links TRBV28 to TRBJ2-1; a possible D gene is TRBD2 (5 bases). The V gene lost 2 bases and the J gene lost 15 bases, with 20 bases spanning the gap. Per the germline V gene, CDR1 is MDHEN and CDR2 is SYDVKM. The CDR3 has 14 residues. The CDR3 coding sequence is TGTGCCAGCAGTTTAGGACTTCGCGGACTTGGGCTGTTCTTC. Translating gives CASSLGLRGLGLFF. Combining the CDR3 with reference TRBV28 and TRBJ2-1 gives the whole variable domain DVKVTQSSRYLVKRTGEKVFLECVQDMDHENMFWYRQDPGLGLRLIYFSYDVKMKEKGDIPEGYSVSREKKERFSLILESASTNQTSMYLCASSLGLRGLGLFFGPGTRLTVL.

The J gene is TRBJ1-2, the V gene TRBV19, with TRBD1 matching 7 bases. This CDR3 comprises 12 residues. Germline-derived CDR1 and CDR2 are LNHDA and SQIVND (reference sequence). Trimming took 7 bases from V and 6 from J; bases not matched to a gene: 5. For the CDR3, the DNA is TGTGCCAGTATCTCCGGGACAGATGGCTACACCTTC. Protein product: CASISGTDGYTF.

The J gene is TRBJ1-5, the V gene TRBV1. TRBV1 is given as a pseudogene. The CDR3 is 16 residues long. The DNA of the CDR3 is TGCACCAGCAGCCAAACCCGGGGATATAGCAATCAGCCCCAGCATTTT. It codes for CTSSQTRGYSNQPQHF.

This rearrangement joins TRBV3-1 (or the pseudogene TRBV3-2) to TRBJ1-1; D not resolved. V was trimmed by 1 base and J by 4 bases, leaving 10 bases between them. This CDR3 is 14 amino acids long. Germline CDR1 is LGHDT and CDR2 is YNNKEL (reference sequence). Written as DNA, the CDR3 is TGTGCCAGCAGCCAAGGGAGGTGGTTCACTGAAGCTTTCTTT. Amino acids: CASSQGRWFTEAFF.

This clone was observed a handful of times. The chain recombines TRBV19 with TRBJ2-1, with 9 bases identical to TRBD2. With V trimmed by 3 bases and J by 9 bases, 6 bases remained unmatched. Germline V CDR1 and CDR2: LNHDA, SQIVND (reference sequence). The CDR3 is 14 amino acids. The CDR3 DNA sequence: TGTGCCAGTAGTATTGGCGGGAGGGGCGGTGAGCAGTTCTTC. Protein product: CASSIGGRGGEQFF.

The V call is TRBV7-8, the J call TRBJ1-5; D perhaps matches TRBD1 (5 bases). There are 14 residues in the CDR3. Trimming removed 5 bases from V and 1 base from J, with 9 bases in between. Germline V CDR1 and CDR2: SGHVS, FQNEAQ. The CDR3, as DNA: TGTGCCAGCAGCCCCGGGGGGAGCAATCAGCCCCAGCATTTT. Translated, it gives CASSPGGSNQPQHF.